These 9 T cell receptor beta chains share one sample of origin, sequenced in a study of cytomegalovirus exposure and HLA in healthy donors. Primers for the PCR totalled 60 Vbeta and 13 Jbeta. Method: immunoSEQ multiplex PCR; TCRdb's copy keeps in-frame clones and lacks some. This table holds about 140,000 clones, 82% found once. Sequences were obtained from PBMCs. These receptors originate from a man aged 25-45 years in good health and CMV-seropositive.

This chain connects TRBV7-2 to TRBJ2-3; the match to TRBD1 covers 10 bases. Germline V lookup: CDR1 SGHTA, CDR2 FQGNSA. The CDR3 spans 16 residues. With 6 bases clipped from V and 4 bases from J, the junction kept 10 bases outside the gene matches. The CDR3 protein is CASRSPGQGYSDTQYF. The DNA for the CDR3 is TGTGCCAGCAGATCCCCGGGACAGGGGTATTCAGATACGCAGTATTTT.

The rearrangement links TRBV11-2 to TRBJ2-1; D is possibly TRBD1 (6 bases). CDR3 length: 14 residues. Trimming cost V 4 bases and J 9 bases, with 16 bases left between them. Germline assignment: CDR1 SGHAT and CDR2 FQNNGV. The CDR3: CASSSQTGGGEQFF. In DNA, the CDR3 is TGTGCCAGCAGCTCCCAGACAGGTGGAGGTGAGCAGTTCTTC.

This rearrangement joins TRBV7-3 to TRBJ2-1; 7 positions match TRBD2. V was clipped by 7 bases and J by 4 bases; unmatched bases: 13. Germline V gene data show CDR1 as SGHTA and CDR2 as FQGTGA. The CDR3 length is 16 residues. The DNA for the CDR3 is TGTGCCAGCACCTTTGAATGGGGGGGTAGGTACAATGAGCAGTTCTTC. As protein: CASTFEWGGRYNEQFF. The whole variable domain, remainder taken from reference TRBV7-3 and TRBJ2-1, is GAGVSQTPSNKVTEKGKYVELRCDPISGHTALYWYRQSLGQGPEFLIYFQGTGAADDSGLPNDRFFAVRPEGSVSTLKIQRTERGDSAVYLCASTFEWGGRYNEQFFGPGTRLTVL.

A remark on this clone: The junction and the germline gene differ at one end; a read error may be behind it. The rearrangement links TRBV7-7 to TRBJ2-3, with D possibly TRBD2 on 7 matching bases. CDR1 is SSHAT and CDR2 is FNYEAQ in the germline V gene (reference sequence). The CDR3 sequence is 15 residues long. The CDR3 protein is CASSADGGGANTQYF. In DNA, the CDR3 is TGTGCTAGCAGTGCGGATGGAGGGGGGGCGAATACGCAGTATTTT.

The V call is TRBV6-5, the J call TRBJ2-4; 8 bases fit TRBD2. V lost 0 bases and J lost 8; bases outside the gene matches: 6. CDR3 length: 15 amino acids. The V gene's germline CDR1 is MNHEY and CDR2 SVGAGI. CDR3 residues: CASSYSSGGGYIQYF. The CDR3 DNA reads as TGTGCCAGCAGTTACTCGTCGGGGGGGGGATACATTCAGTACTTC.

This sequence joins TRBV27 and TRBJ2-2; 8 bases align to TRBD2. With 7 bases clipped from V and 0 bases from J, the junction kept 7 bases outside the gene matches. This CDR3 has 16 residues. Germline V gene lookup returns CDR1 MNHEY and CDR2 SMNVEV (reference sequence). DNA of the CDR3: TGTGCCAGCACGACTAGCGCGTATTCGAACACCGGGGAGCTGTTTTTT. Protein: CASTTSAYSNTGELFF.

This clone came up a few times. This rearrangement joins TRBV5-4 to TRBJ2-5; 8 nucleotides line up with TRBD1. V lost 4 bases, J lost 4 bases, and 3 bases stayed unmatched. Germline V lookup: CDR1 SGHNT, CDR2 YYREEE (reference sequence). The CDR3 spans 13 residues. CDR3: CASSRTGSETQYF. CDR3 DNA: TGTGCCAGCAGCAGGACAGGGTCAGAGACCCAGTACTTC.

This rearrangement joins TRBV18 to TRBJ2-7; D ambiguous. Germline assignment: CDR1 KGHSH and CDR2 LQKENI. The V gene lost 0 bases and the J gene lost 1 base, with 4 bases spanning the gap. The CDR3 totals 13 residues. The CDR3 is CASSPPASYEQYF. The DNA of the CDR3 is TGTGCCAGCTCACCACCGGCATCCTACGAGCAGTACTTC.

The V call is TRBV28, the J call TRBJ2-7; 8 bases match TRBD2. The CDR3 is 15 residues long. Losses at the gene ends were 4 bases for V and 5 bases for J; bases not matched to a gene: 10. The germline V gene encodes CDR1 MDHEN and CDR2 SYDVKM. The CDR3 nucleotides are TGTGCCAGCAGTTCCACTAGCGGCCCCCTCGACGAGCAGTACTTC. Protein: CASSSTSGPLDEQYF.